The sequence of this TCR beta chain was determined in a study of blood T cell repertoires in COVID-19 (dated by TCRdb to the early 2020s). Background on the whole study: Samples covering the acute and convalescent phases of COVID-19 were provided by collaborators in the United States, Italy and Spain. Sample metadata almost always included a de-identified subject ID, COVID-19 status, age in years and sex. HLA class I and class II types, where available, came from metadata supplied by the sample provider rather than from assay-based typing. The prospective study material was composed of cDNA or gDNA derived from T cells, B-cell-depleted T cells, or PBMCs. The repertoires were released in a freely available public database intended as a resource for research on the immune response to SARS-CoV-2. The dataset comprised deeply sampled blood TCRbeta repertoires from subjects exposed to, actively infected with, or recovered from COVID-19. The samples were drawn from two sources: the first 160 participants of the ongoing ImmuneRACE study, and fewer than 1,500 subjects contributed by 6 global collaborators.

This clone was recorded a few times. This receptor's antigen is unknown. No base quality information exists; no much larger clone differs at one position. TCRbeta CDR3 regions were amplified from genomic DNA by means of the immunoSEQ Assay, a bias-controlled multiplex PCR. Under the source paper's analysis protocol: The number of nucleated cells in each sample was estimated from the amplification of reference gene primers within the assay. Sequence reads were collapsed and filtered to measure the absolute abundance of every unique TCRbeta CDR3 rearrangement. For each sample, productive Simpson clonality was calculated as the square root of Simpson's diversity index across productive rearrangements. Entries here come from immuneACCESS through TCRdb and include only in-frame sequences with V and J called. Some clones fail to appear in such tables; in the studies checked, an unresolved V gene covers under half of the shortfall, and the cause of the remainder is unknown. The V and J calls and clone size were taken over from that table, and D and trimming were inferred from the DNA. This sample has about 68,000 clones in its table, and around 82% of those were observed once. The ten largest clones take up about 10% of the sample.

What the study reported, not specific to this receptor: Clinical and demographic metadata were provided uncurated, with the amount varying by source and participant.

Each collaborating institution followed its own protocols to collect whole blood in K2EDTA tubes. For TCRbeta analysis, collaborators shipped samples in one of three forms: frozen whole blood, isolated PBMCs, or DNA extracted from either of those sample types. The specimen sequenced was peripheral blood. The sequence was obtained from a man aged 50-60 years with active COVID-19.

The sequenced DNA: TGTGCCAGCAGCCCCCAGGGAATTGGCTCCTACGAGCAGTACTTC. Its translation reads: CASSPQGIGSYEQYF. The chain uses TRBV7-9 and TRBJ2-7; matching of 5 bases hints at TRBD1 as the D gene. Trimming takes 5 bases from V and 0 bases from J, and the germline ends sit 14 bases apart. Sequences SEHNR (CDR1) and FQNEAQ (CDR2) are obtained from the germline V gene (reference sequence). The CDR3, from cysteine to phenylalanine, totals 15 residues. Kept here is only the CDR3 DNA, which spans 45 bases and is read in frame from base 1.